This T cell receptor beta chain was recovered during a study of regulatory T cells in long-lasting Graves disease. Study results and caveats: Favored usage of TRBV28, TRBJ1-2 and TRBJ2-5 was recorded in persistent disease.

Documented time point: newly diagnosed GD, antithyroid drugs for less than 3 months. From RNA extracted from PBMCs, the TCR library was made. A peripheral blood sample, around 8.5 milliliters in volume, was drawn into EDTA tubes. To make TCR beta libraries, researchers used iRepertoire HTBI primers and Arm-PCR of CDR3 regions. Methods used by the authors: Gene usage covered some 60 TRBV and 14 TRBJ segments. TCRdb re-analysed the multiplex PCR reads in MiXCR, keeping a single row per CDR3 protein. The V and J calls come from TCRdb's annotation, not from the publication. This table holds fewer than 450,000 distinct CDR3 sequences, about 15% found once. Trimming removed 3 bases at V and 6 bases at J, with 17 bases between. Per the germline V gene, CDR1 is SQVTM and CDR2 is ANQGSEA. This CDR3 has 14 amino acids. About this clonotype: Its matching antigen is unknown.

The sample was also reused in another study, on T cells in Graves' hyperthyroidism and ophthalmopathy. That source reports: The primer set for the first-round RT-PCR of the TCR CDR3 was HTBI.

The sequence came from a woman between 35 and 50 years old with Graves disease. This specimen was peripheral blood mononuclear cells (PBMCs), taken at new diagnosis, from a patient treated with antithyroid drugs. The chain employs TRBV29-1 and TRBJ1-1; D gene ambiguous. The CDR3 coding sequence is TGCAGCGTTGACTGGTTACCAAGCGGGGCTGAAGCTTTCTTT. It is translated as CSVDWLPSGAEAFF.